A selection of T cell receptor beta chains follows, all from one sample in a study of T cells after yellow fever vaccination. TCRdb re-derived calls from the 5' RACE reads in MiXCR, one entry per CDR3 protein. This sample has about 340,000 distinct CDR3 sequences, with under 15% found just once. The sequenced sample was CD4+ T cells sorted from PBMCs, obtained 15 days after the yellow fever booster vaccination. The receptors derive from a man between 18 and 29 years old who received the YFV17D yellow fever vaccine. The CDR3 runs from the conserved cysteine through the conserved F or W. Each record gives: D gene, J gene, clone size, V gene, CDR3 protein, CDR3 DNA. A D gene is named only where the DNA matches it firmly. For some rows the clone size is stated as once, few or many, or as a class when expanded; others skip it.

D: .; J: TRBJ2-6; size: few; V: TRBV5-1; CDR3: CATNIHSGANVLTF; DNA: TGCGCCACCAACATTCACTCTGGGGCCAACGTCCTGACTTTC
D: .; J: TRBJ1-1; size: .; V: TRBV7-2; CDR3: CASSLFGGGTEAFF; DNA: TGTGCCAGCAGCTTATTTGGGGGAGGCACTGAAGCTTTCTTT
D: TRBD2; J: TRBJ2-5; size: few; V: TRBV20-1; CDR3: CSAGLGGSTSQYF; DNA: TGCAGTGCTGGACTGGGGGGGTCGACATCCCAGTACTTC
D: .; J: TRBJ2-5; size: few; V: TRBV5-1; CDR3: CASSLIRVTEETQYF; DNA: TGCGCCAGCAGCTTGATCAGGGTTACTGAAGAGACCCAGTACTTC
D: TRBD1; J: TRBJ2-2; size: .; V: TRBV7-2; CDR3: CASSLDRPAVSGELFF; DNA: TGTGCCAGCAGCTTGGACAGGCCGGCCGTGAGCGGGGAGCTGTTTTTT
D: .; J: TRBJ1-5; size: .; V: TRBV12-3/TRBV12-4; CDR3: CASSPGGVYSNQPQHF; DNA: TGTGCCAGCAGCCCCGGGGGGGTATATAGCAATCAGCCCCAGCATTTT
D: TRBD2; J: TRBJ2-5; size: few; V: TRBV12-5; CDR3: CASGLEGRGYQETQYF; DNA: TGTGCTAGTGGTTTGGAGGGGAGGGGTTACCAAGAGACCCAGTACTTC
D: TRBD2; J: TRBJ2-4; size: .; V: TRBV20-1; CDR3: CSAKTSSENIQYF; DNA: TGCAGTGCTAAGACTAGCAGTGAAAACATTCAGTACTTC
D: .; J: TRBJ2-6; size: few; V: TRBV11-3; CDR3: CASSLGDTLSGANVLTF; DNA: TGTGCCAGCAGCTTAGGGGACACGCTGAGCGGGGCCAACGTCCTGACTTTC
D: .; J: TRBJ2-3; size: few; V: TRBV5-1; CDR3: CASSPAVSTDTQYF; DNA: TGCGCCAGCAGCCCGGCTGTCAGCACAGATACGCAGTATTTT
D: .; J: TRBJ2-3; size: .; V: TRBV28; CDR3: CASSLPGPDTQYF; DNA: TGTGCCAGCAGTTTACCAGGGCCAGATACGCAGTATTTT
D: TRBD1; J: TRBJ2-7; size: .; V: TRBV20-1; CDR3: CSARAQGAFYEQYF; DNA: TGCAGTGCTAGAGCACAGGGGGCGTTCTACGAGCAGTACTTC
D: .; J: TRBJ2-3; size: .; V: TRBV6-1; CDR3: CASSEGPFTDTQYF; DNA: TGTGCCAGCAGTGAAGGACCCTTCACGGATACGCAGTATTTT
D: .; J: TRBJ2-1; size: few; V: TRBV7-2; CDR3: CASKTPELNNEQFF; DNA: TGTGCCAGCAAGACTCCGGAACTTAACAATGAGCAGTTCTTC
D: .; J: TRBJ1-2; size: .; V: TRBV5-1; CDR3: CASSPVTGSYGYTF; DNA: TGCGCCAGCAGCCCGGTGACGGGTAGCTATGGCTACACCTTC
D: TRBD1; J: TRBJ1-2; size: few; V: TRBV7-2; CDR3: CASSPRGPGTGINYGYTF; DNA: TGTGCCAGCAGCCCCCGGGGGCCCGGGACAGGGATTAACTATGGCTACACCTTC
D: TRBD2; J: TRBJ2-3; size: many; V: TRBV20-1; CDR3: CSARDPGGVTDTQYF; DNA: TGCAGTGCTAGAGATCCGGGGGGGGTCACAGATACGCAGTATTTT
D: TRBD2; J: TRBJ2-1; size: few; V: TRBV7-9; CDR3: CASSLGTSGGLNEQFF; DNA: TGTGCCAGCAGCTTAGGGACTAGCGGGGGCCTAAATGAGCAGTTCTTC
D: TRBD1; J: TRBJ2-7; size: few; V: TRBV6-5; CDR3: CASSPRQGRYEQYF; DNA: TGTGCCAGCAGTCCCCGACAGGGGAGGTACGAGCAGTACTTC
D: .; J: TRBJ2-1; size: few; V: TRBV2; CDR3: CASSEQGAGSEQFF; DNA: TGTGCCAGCAGTGAGCAGGGAGCCGGGTCCGAGCAGTTCTTC
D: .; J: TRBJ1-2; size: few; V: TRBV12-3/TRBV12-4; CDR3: CASSPRRGAHGYTF; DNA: TGTGCCAGCAGTCCAAGGCGGGGCGCCCATGGCTACACCTTC
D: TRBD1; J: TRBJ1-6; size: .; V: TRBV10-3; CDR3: CAIRTGQGSSPLHF; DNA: TGTGCCATCCGGACGGGACAGGGAAGTTCACCCCTCCACTTT
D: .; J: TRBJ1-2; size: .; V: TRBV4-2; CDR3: CASSQDAGGLSYGYTF; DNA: TGTGCCAGCAGCCAAGATGCTGGGGGGCTGAGCTATGGCTACACCTTC
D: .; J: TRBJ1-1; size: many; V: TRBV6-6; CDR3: CASSYRDTEAFF; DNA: TGTGCCAGCAGTTACAGGGACACTGAAGCTTTCTTT
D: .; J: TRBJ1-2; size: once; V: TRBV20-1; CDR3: CSGEDGNYGYTF; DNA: TGCAGTGGAGAGGACGGTAACTATGGCTACACCTTC
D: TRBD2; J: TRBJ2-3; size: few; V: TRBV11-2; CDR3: CASSSGLAGSWDTQYF; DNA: TGTGCCAGCAGCTCAGGACTAGCGGGGTCCTGGGATACGCAGTATTTT
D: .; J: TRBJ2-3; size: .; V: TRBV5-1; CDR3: CASSPPAGTSTDTQYF; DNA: TGCGCCAGCAGCCCACCAGCCGGGACTAGCACAGATACGCAGTATTTT
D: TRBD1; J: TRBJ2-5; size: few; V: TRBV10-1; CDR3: CASSNDRVGETQYF; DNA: TGCGCCAGCAGTAATGACAGGGTAGGAGAGACCCAGTACTTC
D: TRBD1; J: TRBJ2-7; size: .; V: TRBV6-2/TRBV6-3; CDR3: CASSYRTGQREQYF; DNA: TGTGCCAGCAGCTACAGGACAGGGCAGCGCGAGCAGTACTTC
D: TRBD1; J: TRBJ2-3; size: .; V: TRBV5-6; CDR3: CASRRTGDRSPDTQYF; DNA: TGTGCCAGCAGGCGAACAGGGGATCGCTCCCCAGATACGCAGTATTTT
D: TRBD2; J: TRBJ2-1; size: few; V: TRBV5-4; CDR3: CASSLRQRGAHNEQFF; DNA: TGTGCCAGCAGCTTGCGGCAGCGGGGGGCCCACAATGAGCAGTTCTTC
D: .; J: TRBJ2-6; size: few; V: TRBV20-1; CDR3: CSAIGVSGANVLTF; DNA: TGCAGTGCCATAGGGGTATCTGGGGCCAACGTCCTGACTTTC
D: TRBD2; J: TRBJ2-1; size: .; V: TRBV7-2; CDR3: CASSSKRTSGGADEQFF; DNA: TGTGCCAGCAGCTCTAAGAGGACTAGCGGGGGGGCAGATGAGCAGTTCTTC
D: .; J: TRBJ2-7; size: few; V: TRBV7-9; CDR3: CASSVAGGPYF; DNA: TGTGCCAGCAGCGTAGCCGGGGGCCCGTACTTC
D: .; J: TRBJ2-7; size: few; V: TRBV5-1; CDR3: CASSLEEEQYF; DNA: TGCGCCAGCAGCTTGGAGGAGGAGCAGTACTTC
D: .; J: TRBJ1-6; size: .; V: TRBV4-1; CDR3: CASSQEAGGWAPSPLHF; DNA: TGCGCCAGCAGCCAAGAAGCGGGGGGCTGGGCCCCCTCCCCCCTCCACTTT
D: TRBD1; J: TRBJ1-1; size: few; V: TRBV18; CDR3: CASSPQDRVNTEAFF; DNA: TGTGCCAGCTCACCACAGGACAGGGTGAACACTGAAGCTTTCTTT
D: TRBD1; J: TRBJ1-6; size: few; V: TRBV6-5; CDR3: CASRDGTGHNSPLHF; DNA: TGTGCCAGCAGAGATGGGACAGGTCATAATTCACCCCTCCACTTT
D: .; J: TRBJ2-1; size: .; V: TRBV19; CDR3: CASSFAELVYNEQFF; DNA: TGTGCCAGTAGTTTTGCGGAACTCGTCTACAATGAGCAGTTCTTC
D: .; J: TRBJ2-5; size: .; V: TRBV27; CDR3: CASSPYPRTGNVETQYF; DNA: TGTGCCAGCAGTCCGTATCCCCGAACCGGGAATGTAGAGACCCAGTACTTC